This T cell receptor (beta chain) was captured by sequencing in a study of blood T cell repertoires in COVID-19. The overall study: Samples representing acute and convalescent COVID-19 were sourced from the United States, Italy and Spain. Sample material is recorded as cDNA or gDNA derived from T cells, B-cell-depleted T cells, or PBMCs.

Original analysis: Using reference gene primer amplification, nucleated cell counts were estimated. The protocol was immunoSEQ multiplex PCR, while the TCRdb copy is restricted to in-frame clones and leaves out a portion. The V and J calls and clone size come from that table; D and trimming were worked out from the DNA. The sample holds around 270,000 clones, about 87% seen once. The V end lost 0 bases, the J end lost 9 bases, and 7 bases lay between the germline ends. Germline lookup yields CDR1 SGDLS and CDR2 YYNGEE. This CDR3 is 13 amino acids long. The material sequenced was peripheral blood. V and J are TRBV9 and TRBJ1-6; D gene ambiguous. This TCR was sampled from a woman between 50 and 59 years old with acute or convalescent COVID-19. The CDR3 reads CASSVASTSPLHF. CDR3 in DNA: TGTGCCAGCAGCGTAGCTTCTACTTCACCCCTCCACTTT.